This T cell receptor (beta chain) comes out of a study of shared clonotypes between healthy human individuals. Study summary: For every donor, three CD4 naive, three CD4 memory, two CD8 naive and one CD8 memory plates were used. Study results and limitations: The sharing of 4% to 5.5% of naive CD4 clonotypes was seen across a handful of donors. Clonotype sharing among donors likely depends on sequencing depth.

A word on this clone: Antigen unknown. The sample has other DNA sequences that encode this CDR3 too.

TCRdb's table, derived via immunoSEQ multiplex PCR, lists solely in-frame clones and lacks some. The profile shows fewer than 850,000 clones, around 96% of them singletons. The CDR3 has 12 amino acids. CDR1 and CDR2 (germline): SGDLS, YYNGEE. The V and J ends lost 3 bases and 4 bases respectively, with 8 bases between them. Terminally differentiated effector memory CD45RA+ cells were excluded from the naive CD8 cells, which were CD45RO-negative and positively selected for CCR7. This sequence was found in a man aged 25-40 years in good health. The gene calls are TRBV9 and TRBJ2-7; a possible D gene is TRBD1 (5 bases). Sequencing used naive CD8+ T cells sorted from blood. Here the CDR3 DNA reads TGTGCCAGCAGCGGACAGAGTTACGAGCAGTACTTC. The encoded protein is CASSGQSYEQYF.